Below are 5 T cell receptor beta chains sequenced from a single sample in a study of post-analysis software for immune sequencing data. Carried by the TCR beta cDNA libraries were unique molecular identifiers. TCRdb re-called the PCR reads through MiXCR, storing one row per CDR3 protein. The sample contains roughly 800,000 distinct CDR3 sequences, under 60% of which appear only once. These receptors have no known antigen. Study-level points and caveats: The study found TRBV5-6, TRBV5-1 and TRBV20-1 among a handful of TRBV segments more frequent in patients than controls.

The sample was blood. All receptors derive from a girl aged 5 to 17 with multiple sclerosis.

This chain links TRBV27 with TRBJ2-1; D not resolved. Germline lookup yields CDR1 MNHEY and CDR2 SMNVEV (reference sequence). V shed 1 base and J shed 2 bases, with 6 bases lying between them. The CDR3 sequence is 14 residues long. The DNA for the CDR3 is TGTGCCAGCAGTTTATACTCCACCTACAATGAGCAGTTCTTC. It yields the protein CASSLYSTYNEQFF.

The V gene is TRBV10-3, the J gene TRBJ2-4; 10 bases are shared with TRBD1. V shed 10 bases, J shed 5 bases, and the junction held 5 bases outside the gene matches. Germline V gene sequence: CDR1 ENHRY, CDR2 SYGVKD. This CDR3 region has 13 residues. The CDR3 here is CATAGTGENIQYF. DNA of the CDR3: TGTGCCACCGCTGGGACAGGGGAAAACATTCAGTACTTC.

J is TRBJ2-1 and V is TRBV9; tentative D call: TRBD2 (7 bases). CDR3 length equals 15 residues. Trimming removed 4 bases at V and 2 bases at J, with 13 bases between. Germline assignment: CDR1 SGDLS and CDR2 YYNGEE. In nucleotides, the CDR3 is TGTGCCAGCAGCTCCGAGGGGGGGACCTACAATGAGCAGTTCTTC. It codes for CASSSEGGTYNEQFF.

The V and J genes are TRBV7-9 and TRBJ2-2; possibly TRBD2 for D (7 bases). Germline CDR1 and CDR2: SEHNR and FQNEAQ (reference sequence). Trimming stripped 6 bases from V and 0 bases from J, with 14 bases between. The CDR3 consists of 16 residues. In DNA form, the CDR3 reads TGTGCCAGCAGGGGTCGCGGGGGCGCGAACACCGGGGAGCTGTTTTTT. Translating gives CASRGRGGANTGELFF.

V usage is TRBV7-2 and J usage is TRBJ2-7; 10 nucleotides align to TRBD1. CDR3 size: 15 residues. V lost 6 bases, J lost 5 bases, and 10 bases stayed unmatched. Germline loops: CDR1 SGHTA, CDR2 FQGNSA. This chain's CDR3 is CASSSGTGAFNEQYF. The CDR3 nucleotides are TGTGCCAGCAGTTCCGGGACAGGGGCGTTCAACGAGCAGTACTTC. Full variable domain (missing parts from reference TRBV7-2 and TRBJ2-7): GAGVSQSPSNKVTEKGKDVELRCDPISGHTALYWYRQSLGQGLEFLIYFQGNSAPDKSGLPSDRFSAERTGGSVSTLTIQRTQQEDSAVYLCASSSGTGAFNEQYFGPGTRLTVT.